These 29 T cell receptor beta chains originate from one sample sequenced in a study of cytomegalovirus exposure and HLA in healthy donors (dated by TCRdb to about 2017). Receptor amplification or capture employed the immunoSEQ multiplex PCR assay. For the multiplex PCR, a mixture combining 60 forward primers for TCR Vbeta segments and 13 reverse primers for TCR Jbeta segments was used. As stored in TCRdb, this immuneACCESS dataset retains in-frame rearrangements with V and J assigned. A fraction of the clones does not appear; measured against another copy, unresolved V genes explain less than half of the discrepancy, and the remainder lacks a known reason. Recorded for this sample are approximately 140,000 clones; about 78% of them occurred a single time. In total, the top ten clones hold 2.8% of the sample. The sample taken for sequencing was PBMCs. Receptors were obtained from a male donor in good health and CMV-seronegative.

This clone turned up a few times. This chain joins TRBV6-5 and TRBJ1-1; D call uncertain. Germline V gene lookup returns CDR1 MNHEY and CDR2 SVGAGI. Trimming cost V 6 bases and J 1 base, with 9 bases left between them. The length of the CDR3 is 13 residues. The CDR3 DNA reads as TGTGCCAGCAGCGAGTTGCAGAACACTGAAGCTTTCTTT. This translates into CASSELQNTEAFF.

The rearrangement links TRBV2 to TRBJ1-1; 9 bases line up with TRBD1. J lost 7 bases, V lost 3 bases, and 18 bases had no gene match. The CDR3 has 18 amino acids. Germline CDR1 and CDR2: SNHLY and FYNNEI. The chain's CDR3 is CASSDTLRPGQGRCEAFF. The DNA for the CDR3 is TGTGCCAGCAGTGATACCCTCAGACCGGGACAGGGTAGATGTGAAGCTTTCTTT.

To note about this clone: No conserved phenylalanine or tryptophan ends this CDR3, so it is likely a read error. The chain recombines TRBV7-6 with TRBJ1-3, with D tentatively TRBD1 (6 bases). V was pared by 1 base and J by 1 base, with 11 bases between. CDR1 and CDR2 from the germline V gene are SGHVS and FNYEAQ. This CDR3 spans 16 amino acids. The CDR3 DNA is TGTGCCAGCAGCTTAGACTGGGGGCATTCTGGAAACACCATATATTCT. Translated, it gives CASSLDWGHSGNTIYS.

This clone appeared once. The chain carries TRBV7-9 and TRBJ2-1, with D unclear. Germline V gene data show CDR1 as SEHNR and CDR2 as FQNEAQ (reference sequence). CDR3 size: 15 residues. V gave up 6 bases and J gave up 2 bases, with 14 bases separating them. The CDR3 sequence is CASSFNTGTYNEQFF. DNA of the CDR3: TGTGCCAGCAGTTTCAACACGGGTACCTACAATGAGCAGTTCTTC.

This rearrangement joins TRBV6-5 to TRBJ2-5; D is perhaps TRBD2 (5 bases). The CDR3 spans 13 residues. Trimming cost V 7 bases and J 4 bases, with 13 bases left between them. Germline values: CDR1 MNHEY, CDR2 SVGAGI. The CDR3 nucleotides read TGTGCCAGCAATCCCGTAGGAGGAGAGACCCAGTACTTC. Translation gives CASNPVGGETQYF.

The chain has TRBV9 and TRBJ1-2; 9 bases are shared with TRBD1. The CDR3 sequence is 14 residues long. J lost 5 bases, V lost 2 bases, and 4 bases had no gene match. CDR1 and CDR2 (germline): SGDLS, YYNGEE. Here the CDR3 reads CASSVGTGIYGYTF. Written as DNA, the CDR3 is TGTGCCAGCAGCGTGGGGACAGGGATATATGGCTACACCTTC.

This sequence joins TRBV29-1 and TRBJ1-1; a weak D match, TRBD1 (5 bases). The CDR3 is 14 amino acids. Germline V gene sequence: CDR1 SQVTM, CDR2 ANQGSEA. Trimming removed 2 bases from V and 4 bases from J, with 14 bases in between. Here the CDR3 reads CSVENQGGSTEAFF. CDR3 in DNA: TGCAGCGTTGAAAACCAGGGAGGAAGCACTGAAGCTTTCTTT. The full variable domain, with the rest looked up from reference TRBV29-1 and TRBJ1-1, is SAVISQKPSRDICQRGTSLTIQCQVDSQVTMMFWYRQQPGQSLTLIATANQGSEATYESGFVIDKFPISRPNLTFSTLTVSNMSPEDSSIYLCSVENQGGSTEAFFGQGTRLTVV.

This clone was found a few times. The V and J genes are TRBV30 and TRBJ2-7; a weak D match, TRBD2 (6 bases). V was pared by 0 bases and J by 4 bases, with 10 bases between. Looked up from germline, CDR1 is GTSNPN and CDR2 is SVGIG (reference sequence). The CDR3 runs 13 residues. The CDR3 sequence: CAWSVLGRYEQYF. In DNA form, the CDR3 reads TGTGCCTGGAGTGTATTAGGGAGGTACGAGCAGTACTTC.

The CDR3 region has the DNA TGTGCTAGTGGTTTGGTTAGCGGGGGAAGCAATGAGCAGTTCTTC. Amino acid sequence: CASGLVSGGSNEQFF. This chain connects TRBV12-5 to TRBJ2-1, with 9 bases lining up with TRBD2. The V segment lost 0 bases and the J segment 6 bases; nucleotides outside the gene matches: 3. The germline V gene encodes CDR1 LGHNT and CDR2 FRNRAP. The CDR3 runs to 15 residues. Together with reference TRBV12-5 and TRBJ2-1, the CDR3 gives the full variable domain: DARVTQTPRHKVTEMGQEVTMRCQPILGHNTVFWYRQTMMQGLELLAYFRNRAPLDDSGMPKDRFSAEMPDATLATLKIQPSEPRDSAVYFCASGLVSGGSNEQFFGPGTRLTVL.

CDR3 in DNA: TGTGCCAGCACTGAGGCCTTACCCCACGAGCAGTACTTC. It encodes CASTEALPHEQYF. The chain is built from TRBV6-5 and TRBJ2-7; D unclear. Germline V lookup: CDR1 MNHEY, CDR2 SVGAGI. The length of the CDR3 is 13 residues. The V end lost 7 bases, the J end lost 5 bases, and 15 bases lay between the germline ends.

This clone came up a few times. This rearrangement joins TRBV7-2 to TRBJ2-7; TRBD2 matches 8 bases. V lost 0 bases and J lost 7; bases outside the gene matches: 5. Germline lookup yields CDR1 SGHTA and CDR2 FQGNSA. The CDR3 is 14 amino acids. The CDR3 bases are TGTGCCAGCAGCTTAGCGGGACTAGAGATAGAGCAGTACTTC. Translation gives CASSLAGLEIEQYF.

The rearrangement joins TRBV18 to TRBJ1-1, with D maybe TRBD1 (5 bases). Looked up from germline, CDR1 is KGHSH and CDR2 is LQKENI. This CDR3 is built from 17 residues. The germline V and J ends were trimmed by 3 bases and 4 bases, with 21 bases remaining between them. CDR3 coding DNA: TGTGCCAGCTCACCCCTGGCGGACGCGACCCAGGGCACTGAAGCTTTCTTT. Translation: CASSPLADATQGTEAFF.

The chain is built from TRBV7-6 and TRBJ2-5, with a tentative D call TRBD2 (6 bases). The V end was cut by 5 bases, the J end by 5 bases, with 15 bases between. There are 14 residues in the CDR3. Per germline, CDR1 SGHVS and CDR2 FNYEAQ. For the CDR3, the DNA is TGTGCCAGCAGCGATGGTGGGGGGTGGGAGACCCAGTACTTC. The encoded protein is CASSDGGGWETQYF. The whole variable domain, remainder taken from reference TRBV7-6 and TRBJ2-5, is GAGVSQSPRYKVTKRGQDVALRCDPISGHVSLYWYRQALGQGPEFLTYFNYEAQQDKSGLPNDRFSAERPEGSISTLTIQRTEQRDSAMYRCASSDGGGWETQYFGPGTRLLVL.

V is TRBV9 and J is TRBJ2-7; 10 bases are shared with TRBD1. The CDR3 has 15 residues. Trimming cost V 3 bases and J 2 bases; bases outside gene matches: 5. The germline V gene encodes CDR1 SGDLS and CDR2 YYNGEE. This chain's CDR3 is CASSASGTGAYEQYF. The CDR3 DNA reads TGTGCCAGCAGCGCCTCCGGGACAGGGGCCTACGAGCAGTACTTC. Combining the CDR3 with reference TRBV9 and TRBJ2-7 gives the whole variable domain DSGVTQTPKHLITATGQRVTLRCSPRSGDLSVYWYQQSLDQGLQFLIQYYNGEERAKGNILERFSAQQFPDLHSELNLSSLELGDSALYFCASSASGTGAYEQYFGPGTRLTVT.

The chain couples TRBV5-8 to TRBJ1-2, with 9 bases aligning to TRBD1. The CDR3 is 16 amino acids. Germline CDR1 SGHTS, CDR2 YDEGEE. V shed 0 bases and J 4 bases; nucleotides not matched to a gene: 7. CDR3 sequence reads: CASSLVQGAFGYGYTF. The CDR3 DNA follows: TGTGCCAGCAGCTTGGTACAGGGGGCGTTTGGCTATGGCTACACCTTC.

V and J are TRBV4-2 and TRBJ2-7, with D uncertain. V was pared by 3 bases and J by 6 bases, with 15 bases between. Germline V gene data show CDR1 as LGHNA and CDR2 as YNFKEQ. The CDR3 spans 14 residues. For the CDR3, the DNA is TGTGCCAGCAGCCACGCGAAAGTTCCGGGCGAGCAGTACTTC. Protein product: CASSHAKVPGEQYF.

The V call is TRBV6-6, the J call TRBJ1-1; D is undetermined. This CDR3 comprises 14 residues. From germline, CDR1 is MNHNY and CDR2 SVGAGI (reference sequence). Trimming took 6 bases from V and 3 from J, leaving 14 bases between them. The CDR3: CASSTRVGYTEAFF. The CDR3 DNA is TGTGCCAGCAGCACGAGGGTAGGGTACACTGAAGCTTTCTTT.

V is TRBV5-6 and J is TRBJ1-5, with 7 bases that match TRBD1. This CDR3 is built from 13 residues. Looked up from germline, CDR1 is SGHDT and CDR2 is YYEEEE. V was clipped by 4 bases and J by 4 bases; unmatched bases: 2. The CDR3 DNA reads TGTGCCAGCAGCCGACAGGGTAATCAGCCCCAGCATTTT. Residues: CASSRQGNQPQHF.

This rearrangement joins TRBV29-1 to TRBJ1-1; TRBD1 aligns across 7 bases. Trimming cost V 7 bases and J 0 bases; bases outside gene matches: 2. Germline assignment: CDR1 SQVTM and CDR2 ANQGSEA. This CDR3 comprises 12 residues. CDR3 DNA sequence: TGCAGCGGGGGACAGATGAACACTGAAGCTTTCTTT. It specifies CSGGQMNTEAFF. Together with reference TRBV29-1 and TRBJ1-1, the CDR3 gives the full variable domain: SAVISQKPSRDICQRGTSLTIQCQVDSQVTMMFWYRQQPGQSLTLIATANQGSEATYESGFVIDKFPISRPNLTFSTLTVSNMSPEDSSIYLCSGGQMNTEAFFGQGTRLTVV.

This clone was recorded once. The chain couples TRBV27 to TRBJ2-3; no reliable D call. The CDR3 runs 16 residues. The ends were cut back, 3 bases at V and 0 bases at J, with 13 bases in the middle. The V gene's germline CDR1 is MNHEY and CDR2 SMNVEV (reference sequence). CDR3 region: CASSFGFAGSTDTQYF. The CDR3 DNA follows: TGTGCCAGCAGTTTTGGGTTCGCCGGGAGCACAGATACGCAGTATTTT.

This chain connects TRBV6-5 to TRBJ1-5; 8 nucleotides line up with TRBD1. In germline, CDR1 is MNHEY, CDR2 SVGAGI. J was trimmed by 3 bases and V by 4 bases; bases with no gene match: 8. This CDR3 spans 16 amino acids. CDR3 sequence (DNA): TGTGCCAGCAGTTCCCCGAGACAGGGGTCCAATCAGCCCCAGCATTTT. Its translation is CASSSPRQGSNQPQHF.

The chain has TRBV30 and TRBJ1-1; D gene uncertain. Trimming shortened V by 3 bases and J by 3 bases, and 11 bases separated the two germline ends. CDR1 is GTSNPN, CDR2 SVGIG, per germline (reference sequence). This CDR3 spans 13 amino acids. The CDR3 sequence is CAWRGAKDTEAFF. As DNA, the CDR3 is TGTGCCTGGAGGGGAGCAAAGGACACTGAAGCTTTCTTT.

The genes are TRBV6-1 and TRBJ2-7; 10 bases match TRBD1. The germline CDR1 and CDR2 sequences are MNHNS and SASEGT. The CDR3 totals 15 residues. J was trimmed by 6 bases and V by 5 bases; bases with no gene match: 10. The CDR3 reads CASSSAGTGVFEQYF. CDR3 sequence (DNA): TGTGCCAGCAGTTCGGCCGGGACAGGGGTATTCGAGCAGTACTTC.

The chain couples TRBV7-2 to TRBJ2-7, with 10 nucleotides matching TRBD2. The CDR3 runs 15 residues. Germline CDR1 and CDR2: SGHTA and FQGNSA. Unmatched junction bases numbered 8, after V lost 6 bases and J lost 3 bases. The CDR3 region has the DNA TGTGCCAGCAGACCTACTAGCGGGACGTTCTACGAGCAGTACTTC. Translating it yields CASRPTSGTFYEQYF.

This rearrangement joins TRBV7-9 to TRBJ2-7; 9 bases are shared with TRBD2. V shed 1 base and J 3 bases; nucleotides not matched to a gene: 7. The CDR3 runs 16 residues. Germline V gene sequence: CDR1 SEHNR, CDR2 FQNEAQ (reference sequence). The CDR3 loop reads CASSLGVAGGHYEQYF. In DNA, the CDR3 is TGTGCCAGCAGCTTAGGTGTTGCGGGGGGGCACTACGAGCAGTACTTC.

V usage is TRBV7-9 and J usage is TRBJ1-2, with 8 nucleotides matching TRBD1. J was trimmed by 6 bases and V by 5 bases; bases with no gene match: 11. The germline CDR1 and CDR2 sequences are SEHNR and FQNEAQ (reference sequence). CDR3 length: 15 amino acids. The CDR3 is CASSTLDRAEDGYTF. The DNA of the CDR3 is TGTGCCAGCAGCACGTTGGACAGGGCAGAGGATGGCTACACCTTC.

This chain connects TRBV14 to TRBJ2-5; 9 bases align to TRBD2. Germline CDR1 and CDR2: SGHDN and FVKESK. V dropped 2 bases and J dropped 5; count of bases not matched to a gene: 9. There are 16 residues in the CDR3. The CDR3 bases are TGTGCCAGCAGCCAAATACCGGGACTAGCACGGGAGACCCAGTACTTC. Translating it yields CASSQIPGLARETQYF.

This clone was counted between two and nine times. The chain is built from TRBV4-2 and TRBJ1-5; the match to TRBD1 covers 7 bases. V was clipped by 8 bases and J by 4 bases; unmatched bases: 5. This CDR3 is built from 13 residues. Germline CDR1 LGHNA, CDR2 YNFKEQ. CDR3 protein: CASGAGGNQPQHF. The CDR3 DNA reads TGTGCCAGCGGGGCAGGGGGTAATCAGCCCCAGCATTTT.

The rearrangement links TRBV9 to TRBJ2-5; D unclear. The CDR3 contains 15 residues. Per the germline V gene, CDR1 is SGDLS and CDR2 is YYNGEE. With 0 bases removed from V and 1 base from J, the gap between germline ends came to 10 bases. The CDR3 loop reads CASSVGLQSQETQYF. CDR3 DNA: TGTGCCAGCAGCGTAGGGCTACAGTCCCAAGAGACCCAGTACTTC.